This record looks at one TCR beta chain sequence and its context. The antigen remains undetermined. The data derive from a study of cytomegalovirus exposure and HLA in healthy donors. For the study at large: Later analysis reported that the 120 or so validation repertoires shared the platform of the 500 to 750 first-cohort repertoires.

Clones were read by immunoSEQ multiplex PCR, and TCRdb kept only the in-frame ones, dropping some. This table has some 240,000 clones, approximately 83% appearing once. General study findings and limits: Within the approximately 110 validation repertoires, first-cohort TCR clusters tended to co-occur, according to a later analysis. The study designated 150 to 200 TCR beta chains cytomegalovirus-associated. It was reportedly the case that the classifier diagnosed cytomegalovirus status with high specificity and sensitivity.

The V segment lost 5 bases and the J segment 0 bases; nucleotides outside the gene matches: 6. Germline loops: CDR1 SEHNR, CDR2 FQNEAQ (reference sequence). This CDR3 has 16 amino acids. The gene calls are TRBV7-9 and TRBJ2-1; 8 nucleotides line up with TRBD2. The sequence was obtained from a woman in her twenties or thirties in good health and CMV-seropositive. The sequencing sample was made of PBMCs. Here the CDR3 reads CASSPPTSGSYNEQFF. The DNA for the CDR3 is TGTGCCAGCAGCCCGCCCACTAGCGGCTCCTACAATGAGCAGTTCTTC.